Here is one T cell receptor (beta chain) with its context. Antigen unknown. The sample is drawn from a study of PD-1 blockade in mismatch repair-deficient tumors. At the level of the study: All were previously treated, progressing patients with around eleven mismatch repair-deficient cancer types.

The CDR3 extends over 15 amino acids. CDR1 SGHRS and CDR2 YFSETQ come from the germline V gene. Deletions cut 0 bases from V and 8 bases from J, with 14 bases between. Study observations and caveats: After pembrolizumab, tumor-resident clones rose rapidly, then generally contracted before radiologic responses.

Assay used: immunoSEQ multiplex PCR; TCRdb lists only in-frame clones, some missing. Of roughly 48,000 clones listed, 77% are singletons. Mismatch repair deficiency was confirmed in all patients, by PCR or immunohistochemistry. TCRs were sequenced from a few patients responding to pembrolizumab. The clonotype comes from an adult with mismatch repair-deficient cancer. The chain has TRBV5-1 and TRBJ2-2, with TRBD1 as a possible D gene (5 bases). Sequences were derived from PBMCs, sampled before pembrolizumab treatment. The CDR3 spells CASSLAAIGAGELFF. CDR3 nucleotide sequence: TGCGCCAGCAGCTTGGCCGCCATAGGGGCTGGGGAGCTGTTTTTT.